This TCR beta chain was identified in a study of early T cells in non-severe SARS-CoV-2 infection. Using its own MiXCR run on the 5' RACE reads, TCRdb lists one record per CDR3 protein. The profile shows 55,000 to 65,000 distinct CDR3 sequences, over 13% of them singletons. This clonotype turned up a few times. What it binds is not known. Whole-study results and caveats: Matching results from VDJdb favored anti-spike CD8 responses, leaving private and CD4 specificities undetected.

This receptor was obtained from an adult who was a healthcare worker with PCR-confirmed SARS-CoV-2 infection or an uninfected control (not recorded which). The input for sequencing was whole blood, taken at baseline.

CDR3 nucleotide sequence: TGTGCCAGCAGCTTGGACAACATTCAGTACTTC. Its translation is CASSLDNIQYF. The chain is built from TRBV11-2 and TRBJ2-4; D remains ambiguous. Trimming cost V 3 bases and J 7 bases, with 4 bases left between them. The germline V gene encodes CDR1 SGHAT and CDR2 FQNNGV. This CDR3 comprises 11 residues.